One sample yielded the 32 T cell receptor beta chains listed below, sequenced in a study of T cell repertoires in cytomegalovirus infection. These receptors are not linked to any known antigen. TCRdb fed the reads into MiXCR, producing one record per CDR3 protein. The profile shows 150,000 to 200,000 distinct CDR3 sequences, less than 25% of them singletons. Specimen: CD8+ T cells from cultured PBMCs, collected from culture after CMV antigen stimulation. These receptors were obtained from a human donor in good health (CMV status not recorded). Some clones in this sample may be carry-over from other donors' samples.

A few counts support this clonotype. J is TRBJ2-4 and V is TRBV4-3; TRBD1 matches 8 bases. The germline gives CDR1 LGHNA, CDR2 YSLEER. The V and J ends lost 5 bases and 6 bases, in that order; junction bases with no gene match: 6. CDR3 length: 14 residues. The CDR3 loop is CASSETQGANIQYF. CDR3 DNA sequence: TGCGCCAGCAGCGAAACCCAGGGGGCAAACATTCAGTACTTC.

V is TRBV12-5 and J is TRBJ2-1; tentative D call: TRBD1 (5 bases). Germline V gene sequence: CDR1 LGHNT, CDR2 FRNRAP. The V end lost 3 bases, the J end lost 7 bases, and 7 bases lay between the germline ends. The CDR3 has 12 residues. The CDR3, as DNA: TGTGCTAGTGGTTTAGCAGGGAATGAGCAGTTCTTC. Translated, it gives CASGLAGNEQFF.

This clonotype was counted between two and nine times. The chain is built from TRBV6-1 and TRBJ2-3; D uncertain. This CDR3 has 15 amino acids. V was cut by 0 bases and J by 2 bases, with 9 bases left in between. The V gene's germline CDR1 is MNHNS and CDR2 SASEGT. The chain's CDR3 is CASSEALSPTDTQYF. The CDR3 bases are TGTGCCAGCAGTGAAGCGCTCTCCCCCACAGATACGCAGTATTTT.

The chain employs TRBV7-2 and TRBJ1-1; possible D gene TRBD1, 5 bases. Trimming cost V 3 bases and J 1 base, with 15 bases left between them. Germline CDR1 is SGHTA and CDR2 is FQGNSA. The CDR3 is made up of 16 amino acids. As DNA, the CDR3 is TGTGCCAGCAGCTTTGGGAGGGGATGGGAGAACACTGAAGCTTTCTTT. It specifies CASSFGRGWENTEAFF.

The genes are TRBV7-8 and TRBJ1-4; D ambiguous. CDR1 and CDR2 (germline): SGHVS, FQNEAQ. Deletions cut 1 base from V and 6 bases from J, with 6 bases between. The CDR3 runs 13 residues. CDR3 sequence reads: CASSLGLDEKLFF. DNA for the CDR3: TGTGCCAGCAGCTTAGGCCTTGATGAAAAACTGTTTTTT.

This clonotype showed up just a few times. The chain carries TRBV7-9 and TRBJ1-3; D gene uncertain. This CDR3 has 17 amino acids. V gave up 4 bases and J gave up 0 bases, with 16 bases separating them. CDR1 is SEHNR, CDR2 FQNEAQ, per germline (reference sequence). The DNA of the CDR3 is TGTGCCAGCAGCTCACCACTTTTGACCGGCTCTGGAAACACCATATATTTT. Amino acids: CASSSPLLTGSGNTIYF.

The chain has TRBV9 and TRBJ1-2, with D possibly matching TRBD1 (5 bases). Trimming took 3 bases from V and 4 from J, leaving 19 bases between them. This CDR3 has 16 amino acids. Germline V gene data show CDR1 as SGDLS and CDR2 as YYNGEE. The CDR3: CASSGYGGEVGYGYTF. As DNA, the CDR3 is TGTGCCAGCAGCGGTTACGGGGGGGAGGTGGGCTATGGCTACACCTTC.

This clonotype was observed a few times. The chain is built from TRBV7-8 and TRBJ2-3, with 14 positions matching TRBD2. V was clipped by 4 bases and J by 3 bases; unmatched bases: 9. The CDR3 runs to 18 residues. Germline values: CDR1 SGHVS, CDR2 FQNEAQ. CDR3 amino acids: CASSSDAGTSGGTDTQYF. The CDR3 bases are TGTGCCAGCAGCTCTGATGCCGGGACTAGCGGGGGTACAGATACGCAGTATTTT.

The chain couples TRBV4-1 to TRBJ2-5; 9 bases are a match to TRBD2. This CDR3 is built from 17 residues. After removal of 1 base from V and 1 base from J, the junction contained 7 bases not matched to a gene. Germline-derived CDR1 and CDR2 are MGHRA and YSYEKL. The CDR3 sequence is CASSQVGERGVQETQYF. The CDR3 DNA follows: TGCGCCAGCAGCCAAGTGGGGGAGCGGGGGGTCCAAGAGACCCAGTACTTC.

V usage is TRBV4-3 and J usage is TRBJ2-3; a possible D gene is TRBD2 (5 bases). With 0 bases removed from V and 2 bases from J, the gap between germline ends came to 12 bases. This CDR3 is 16 amino acids long. CDR1 and CDR2 (germline): LGHNA, YSLEER. The CDR3 spells CASSQEGSSYTDTQYF. The CDR3, as DNA: TGCGCCAGCAGCCAAGAGGGGTCTAGCTACACAGATACGCAGTATTTT.

The chain uses TRBV7-6 and TRBJ1-2; 9 bases fit TRBD1. J gave up 0 bases and V 5 bases, and 4 bases lay outside the gene matches. Germline assignment: CDR1 SGHVS and CDR2 FNYEAQ. The CDR3 extends over 15 amino acids. The DNA for the CDR3 is TGTGCCAGCAGCGGACAGGGGAGAGCTAACTATGGCTACACCTTC. This gives the protein CASSGQGRANYGYTF.

This clonotype was detected only a few times. The chain combines TRBV11-2 with TRBJ2-1, with 11 bases matching TRBD2. The CDR3 spans 15 residues. V lost 5 bases and J lost 10; bases outside the gene matches: 10. Germline values: CDR1 SGHAT, CDR2 FQNNGV. CDR3 nucleotides: TGTGCCAGCAGCCTTGCCTCCGGGACTAGCGGCGAGCAGTTCTTC. Translation: CASSLASGTSGEQFF.

The chain employs TRBV6-2 or TRBV6-3 and TRBJ1-1, with 9 bases lining up with TRBD1. J gave up 1 base and V 6 bases, and 9 bases lay outside the gene matches. This CDR3 region has 16 residues. CDR1 and CDR2 (germline): MNHEY, SVGEGT. CDR3 in DNA: TGTGCCAGCAGACCCGAGGGGGACAGGGAGAACACTGAAGCTTTCTTT. It codes for CASRPEGDRENTEAFF.

This chain joins TRBV11-2 and TRBJ2-3, with a weak D call TRBD1 (5 bases). Germline values: CDR1 SGHAT, CDR2 FQNNGV. CDR3 size: 15 residues. V lost 3 bases to trimming and J lost 0 bases, with 10 bases between them. The CDR3 bases are TGTGCCAGCAGCTTTAGCCAGGGTAGCACAGATACGCAGTATTTT. Translation gives CASSFSQGSTDTQYF.

A few counts support this clonotype. This rearrangement joins TRBV29-1 to TRBJ1-2; D uncertain. The CDR3 covers 11 residues. The V and J ends lost 0 bases and 5 bases respectively, with 4 bases between them. Germline V gene lookup returns CDR1 SQVTM and CDR2 ANQGSEA. The CDR3 region has the DNA TGCAGCGTTGAAGATCGATATGGCTACACCTTC. Amino acids: CSVEDRYGYTF.

In nucleotides, the CDR3 is TGTGCCAGCAGTTCCCTCGACAGGAACACTGAAGCTTTCTTT. As protein: CASSSLDRNTEAFF. This chain connects TRBV28 to TRBJ1-1; weak D call: TRBD1 (5 bases). The CDR3 covers 14 residues. V was clipped by 4 bases and J by 1 base, with 10 bases between them. The germline V gene has CDR1 MDHEN and CDR2 SYDVKM.

This sequence joins TRBV7-2 and TRBJ2-5; D remains ambiguous. The V end was cut by 5 bases, the J end by 12 bases, with 10 bases between. Germline assignment: CDR1 SGHTA and CDR2 FQGNSA. This CDR3 has 10 amino acids. This chain's CDR3 is CASSPFEKYF. The DNA of the CDR3 is TGTGCCAGCAGCCCCTTCGAGAAGTACTTC.

The sample holds one count of this clonotype. Written as DNA, the CDR3 is TGTGCCATCAGTGCACTAACAGGGGGACGCGAAAAACTGTTTTTT. Translation gives CAISALTGGREKLFF. The V call is TRBV10-3, the J call TRBJ1-4; 8 bases align to TRBD1. CDR1 is ENHRY, CDR2 SYGVKD, per germline. The V gene end was trimmed by 4 bases and the J gene end by 8 bases; junction bases not matched to a gene: 9. CDR3 length: 15 residues.

The table lists this clonotype with a few counts. V and J are TRBV7-9 and TRBJ2-7, with no clear D. This CDR3 has 14 amino acids. Germline loops: CDR1 SEHNR, CDR2 FQNEAQ (reference sequence). V was pared by 0 bases and J by 7 bases, with 13 bases between. This CDR3 is CASSLAGAAREQYF. DNA for the CDR3: TGTGCCAGCAGCTTAGCAGGCGCCGCAAGGGAGCAGTACTTC.

This clonotype was seen only once. The chain is built from TRBV6-1 and TRBJ2-7, with TRBD1 identical over 7 bases. J lost 3 bases, V lost 1 base, and 0 bases had no gene match. The CDR3 runs to 13 residues. The V gene's germline CDR1 is MNHNS and CDR2 SASEGT. The CDR3 coding sequence is TGTGCCAGCAGTGAAGACAGGGGCTACGAGCAGTACTTC. Residues: CASSEDRGYEQYF.

This chain joins TRBV6-5 and TRBJ2-7; D is unclear. This CDR3 contains 14 residues. V shed 2 bases and J shed 6 bases, with 14 bases lying between them. Germline CDR1 reads MNHEY; CDR2 reads SVGAGI. For the CDR3, the DNA is TGTGCCAGCAGTTACCTGGAAAGCTTGGGCGAGCAGTACTTC. The encoded protein is CASSYLESLGEQYF.

The chain links TRBV7-9 to TRBJ1-2, with TRBD1 identical over 7 bases. The ends lost 1 base at V and 6 bases at J; junction bases unmatched: 8. CDR1 SEHNR and CDR2 FQNEAQ come from the germline V gene (reference sequence). The CDR3 runs 15 residues. DNA for the CDR3: TGTGCCAGCAGCTTAGGGGACAGAGAACATGATGGCTACACCTTC. This sequence encodes CASSLGDREHDGYTF.

The CDR3 DNA reads TGTGCCAGCAGTTACCCACGGGGGCCAGGGGGAGAAGGTGACTATGGCTACACCTTC. Translating gives CASSYPRGPGGEGDYGYTF. The chain recombines TRBV6-6 with TRBJ1-2; 7 nucleotides line up with TRBD1. Losses at the gene ends were 2 bases for V and 3 bases for J; bases not matched to a gene: 18. Per the germline V gene, CDR1 is MNHNY and CDR2 is SVGAGI (reference sequence). The CDR3 runs to 19 residues.

The chain recombines TRBV5-6 with TRBJ2-7; 9 bases align to TRBD1. Germline V gene sequence: CDR1 SGHDT, CDR2 YYEEEE. V lost 4 bases and J lost 3; bases outside the gene matches: 8. This CDR3 is 15 amino acids long. CDR3 DNA sequence: TGTGCCAGCAGCGCGGGACAGGGTCTATACTACGAGCAGTACTTC. This codes for CASSAGQGLYYEQYF.

This chain connects TRBV29-1 to TRBJ2-1, with D unclear. This CDR3 comprises 14 residues. Germline V CDR1 and CDR2: SQVTM, ANQGSEA. Trimming left V 4 bases short and J 0 bases short, with 10 bases between. The CDR3 sequence is CSVGRASSYNEQFF. The CDR3 DNA reads TGCAGCGTTGGAAGGGCCAGCTCCTACAATGAGCAGTTCTTC.

This sequence joins TRBV6-2 or TRBV6-3 and TRBJ1-1; 9 bases align to TRBD1. CDR3 length: 14 amino acids. CDR1 and CDR2 (germline): MNHEY, SVGEGT. Losses at the gene ends were 5 bases for V and 5 bases for J; bases not matched to a gene: 6. CDR3 bases: TGTGCCAGCAGTGGGGGGACAGGGTGGACTGAAGCTTTCTTT. As protein: CASSGGTGWTEAFF.

This clonotype was observed a handful of times. The chain joins TRBV27 to TRBJ1-2; 7 bases fit TRBD1. This CDR3 is built from 14 residues. The V gene end was trimmed by 6 bases and the J gene end by 4 bases; junction bases not matched to a gene: 8. Germline V gene sequence: CDR1 MNHEY, CDR2 SMNVEV (reference sequence). The CDR3 sequence is CASSPEGAGYGYTF. The CDR3 coding sequence is TGTGCCAGCAGCCCTGAGGGGGCAGGCTATGGCTACACCTTC.

The chain joins TRBV7-6 to TRBJ1-6; 10 bases line up with TRBD1. The CDR3 consists of 17 residues. V gave up 1 base and J gave up 2 bases; unmatched junction bases: 2. Germline assignment: CDR1 SGHVS and CDR2 FNYEAQ. The DNA of the CDR3 is TGTGCCAGCAGCTTAGGGGACAGGGGCACCTATAATTCACCCCTCCACTTT. Amino acid sequence: CASSLGDRGTYNSPLHF.

The table lists this clonotype with many counts. The V call is TRBV28, the J call TRBJ2-4; TRBD1 matches at 8 bases. V shed 5 bases, J shed 0 bases, and the junction held 6 bases outside the gene matches. This CDR3 comprises 16 residues. CDR1 and CDR2 (germline): MDHEN, SYDVKM. The CDR3 region has the DNA TGTGCCAGCAGTGCTCGGACAGGGCAAGCCAAAAACATTCAGTACTTC. It translates to CASSARTGQAKNIQYF.

The rearrangement joins TRBV28 to TRBJ2-2, with D tentatively TRBD1 (6 bases). V dropped 2 bases and J dropped 4 bases, with 11 bases sitting between them. CDR1 and CDR2 (germline): MDHEN, SYDVKM. The CDR3 is made up of 15 amino acids. The CDR3 region is CASSLAQGRTGELFF. The CDR3 region has the DNA TGTGCCAGCAGTTTAGCACAGGGTCGCACCGGGGAGCTGTTTTTT.

CDR3 bases: TGTGCCAGCAGTTTATATCCCGGGGTAAACCAAGAGACCCAGTACTTC. Encoded protein: CASSLYPGVNQETQYF. The chain links TRBV27 to TRBJ2-5; maybe TRBD2 (5 bases). The germline CDR1 and CDR2 sequences are MNHEY and SMNVEV (reference sequence). V gave up 1 base and J gave up 0 bases, with 12 bases separating them. This CDR3 has 16 residues.

This clonotype was counted only a few times. This chain uses TRBV27 with TRBJ2-7, with a tentative D call TRBD2 (6 bases). V was clipped by 6 bases and J by 7 bases, with 19 bases between them. Germline V gene lookup returns CDR1 MNHEY and CDR2 SMNVEV (reference sequence). The CDR3 is made up of 14 amino acids. The CDR3, as DNA: TGTGCCAGCAGCCCCGGGCCCTACAGCGGGGAGCAGTACTTC. It yields the protein CASSPGPYSGEQYF.